This TCR beta chain was recorded in a study of blood T cells in healthy people across ages. This clonotype was recorded a few times. PCR was performed a second time for about 7 to 12 cycles using a sample-barcoded 5' primer and a J-beta primer mix. In TCRdb, the 5' RACE reads were re-called with MiXCR into one record per CDR3 protein. The sample yields roughly 1.6 million distinct CDR3 sequences, 34% seen once. The ends lost 4 bases at V and 7 bases at J; junction bases unmatched: 12. This CDR3 is built from 16 residues. From germline, CDR1 is SGHRS and CDR2 YFSETQ. This sequence was found in a woman aged 25-40 years in good health. The specimen sequenced was blood. The chain recombines TRBV5-1 with TRBJ2-2; TRBD1 matches 8 bases. The CDR3 coding sequence is TGCGCCAGCAGCCTTCCCGGGACAGGCTCCATCGGGGAGCTGTTTTTT. This sequence encodes CASSLPGTGSIGELFF.